This T cell receptor (beta chain) was profiled in a study of blood T cell repertoires in COVID-19 (dated by TCRdb to 2020 to 2021). About the investigation overall: Samples covering the acute and convalescent phases of COVID-19 were provided by collaborators in the United States, Italy and Spain. The material from the prospective study consisted of cDNA or gDNA derived from T cells, B-cell-depleted T cells, or PBMCs. The dataset comprised deeply sampled blood TCRbeta repertoires from subjects exposed to, actively infected with, or recovered from COVID-19. A freely available public database, intended as a resource for researchers studying the immune response to SARS-CoV-2, is where the repertoires were released. The samples were drawn from two sources: the first 160 participants of the ongoing ImmuneRACE study, and fewer than 1,500 subjects contributed by 6 global collaborators. A de-identified subject ID, COVID-19 status, age in years and sex were almost always included in the sample metadata. HLA class I and class II types, where available, came from metadata supplied by the sample provider rather than from assay-based typing.

V gives up 5 bases and J gives up 2 bases, and the segment between their germline ends measures 12 bases. The CDR3, cysteine through phenylalanine, is 15 amino acids long. CDR3 DNA only is kept here, 45 bases in frame from base 1. CDR1 SEHNR and CDR2 FQNEAQ are derived from the germline V gene (reference sequence). TCRbeta CDR3 regions were amplified from genomic DNA by means of the immunoSEQ Assay, a bias-controlled multiplex PCR. In the paper's pipeline: Within the assay, amplification of reference gene primers was used to estimate how many nucleated cells each sample contained. Sequence reads were collapsed and filtered to measure the absolute abundance of every unique TCRbeta CDR3 rearrangement. For each sample, productive Simpson clonality was calculated by taking the square root of Simpson's diversity index across productive rearrangements. In TCRdb, the immuneACCESS table is reduced to in-frame sequences with V and J assigned. These tables do not hold every clone; where another copy was compared, an unresolved V gene accounts for under half, and the others remain unexplained. The V and J calls and the clone size are those of that table, but D and trimming were determined from the DNA. The sample profile shows approximately 170,000 clones; approximately 78% of them were found once. Roughly 10% of the sample is taken by the ten largest.

Whole blood was collected in K2EDTA tubes by collaborating institutions according to the institutions' own protocols. Collaborator samples were shipped for TCRbeta analysis as frozen whole blood, isolated PBMCs, or DNA extracted from either sample type. In this sample, this clone turned up a few times. The antigen it binds to is not known. No base-level quality is on record; no much larger clone is a single base apart. Here is what the overall study found, with its caveats: The quantity of clinical and demographic metadata differed by source and by participant and was supplied without curation.

Sample: peripheral blood. The rearranged segments are TRBV7-9 and TRBJ2-2; TRBD2 is a possible D gene, resting on 6 matching bases. The TCR comes from a human donor in a cohort sampled during active COVID-19. The sequence in DNA is TGTGCCAGCAGCATAGTCGGGAGAAACACCGGGGAGCTGTTTTTT. Its product reads: CASSIVGRNTGELFF.